The 24 T cell receptor beta chains below were found in one sample sequenced in a study of metastatic and nonmetastatic thyroid tumors. TCRdb ran MiXCR on the PCR reads. The sample contains approximately 30,000 clones, over 12% of which appear only once. Until they underwent thyroid surgery, no patient had received any treatment. Sequences were obtained from blood. The origin of the receptors is a male donor with papillary thyroid cancer or a benign thyroid nodule (not recorded which). Some clones in this sample may be carry-over from other donors' samples.

This clone was detected ten times or more. V and J are TRBV30 and TRBJ1-2; D is unresolved. Germline lookup yields CDR1 GTSNPN and CDR2 SVGIG (reference sequence). Trimming stripped 1 base from V and 5 bases from J, with 5 bases between. The CDR3 runs to 11 residues. Written as DNA, the CDR3 is TGTGCCTGGAGTGAATGGTATGGCTACACCTTC. Its translation: CAWSEWYGYTF.

This clone was counted at least ten times. The chain combines TRBV29-1 with TRBJ2-1, with TRBD2 matching over 13 bases. CDR1 is SQVTM, CDR2 ANQGSEA, per germline. V trimming: 4 bases; J trimming: 8 bases; junction bases outside the gene matches: 5. The CDR3 loop spans 14 amino acids. CDR3 residues: CSVARTSGSDEQFF. CDR3 DNA: TGCAGCGTTGCACGGACTAGCGGGAGCGATGAGCAGTTCTTC.

This clone is medium-sized (0.01 to 0.1%) by share. The chain is built from TRBV12-3 or TRBV12-4 and TRBJ2-1; D is uncertain. Trimming removed 4 bases at V and 4 bases at J, with 11 bases between. The CDR3 is 14 amino acids. The CDR3 is CASSSETEYNEQFF. The CDR3 nucleotides are TGTGCCAGCAGTTCAGAGACGGAATACAATGAGCAGTTCTTC.

This clone has ten or more counts. This rearrangement joins TRBV6-1 to TRBJ2-2; no clear D. V was cut by 6 bases and J by 7 bases, with 6 bases left in between. This CDR3 contains 11 residues. From germline, CDR1 is MNHNS and CDR2 SASEGT. In DNA, the CDR3 is TGTGCCAGCAGGGGTTTCGGGGAGCTGTTTTTT. Protein: CASRGFGELFF.

This clone was detected only a few times. Given the absence of the conserved phenylalanine or tryptophan at the CDR3 end, a read error is likely. This CDR3 is CASGDRRLRNTIYL. CDR3 bases: TGTGCCAGCGGGGACAGGCGATTGAGAAACACCATATATTTA. The rearrangement uses TRBV6-1 and TRBJ1-3; 8 bases align to TRBD1. This CDR3 is 14 amino acids long. CDR1 is MNHNS, CDR2 SASEGT, per germline. V shed 8 bases and J 5 bases; nucleotides not matched to a gene: 8.

This clone occurred many times. The J gene is TRBJ1-5, the V gene TRBV13; D unresolved. The V end was cut by 0 bases, the J end by 0 bases, with 6 bases between. The germline CDR1 and CDR2 sequences are PRHDT and FYEKMQ (reference sequence). CDR3 length: 15 amino acids. The CDR3 coding sequence is TGTGCCAGCAGCTTAGGGGTCTCTAGCAATCAGCCCCAGCATTTT. Protein sequence: CASSLGVSSNQPQHF.

Relative to its sample, this clone is medium-sized (0.01 to 0.1%). This sequence joins TRBV24-1 and TRBJ2-1; 9 bases are a match to TRBD2. Germline assignment: CDR1 KGHDR and CDR2 SFDVKD. With 3 bases clipped from V and 4 bases from J, the junction kept 6 bases outside the gene matches. This CDR3 is built from 16 residues. The CDR3 spells CATSDSTAGGYNEQFF. The CDR3 DNA reads TGTGCCACCAGTGATAGTACAGCGGGGGGATACAATGAGCAGTTCTTC.

V usage is TRBV5-4 and J usage is TRBJ1-5; D unclear. V shed 4 bases and J shed 5 bases, with 10 bases lying between them. Germline V lookup: CDR1 SGHNT, CDR2 YYREEE (reference sequence). CDR3 size: 13 residues. The CDR3 is CASSPCRYQPQHF. For the CDR3, the DNA is TGTGCCAGCAGCCCATGTAGGTATCAGCCCCAGCATTTT. The full variable domain, completed using reference TRBV5-4 and TRBJ1-5, is ETGVTQSPTHLIKTRGQQVTLRCSSQSGHNTVSWYQQALGQGPQFIFQYYREEENGRGNFPPRFSGLQFPNYSSELNVNALELDDSALYLCASSPCRYQPQHFGDGTRLSIL.

This chain joins TRBV6-1 and TRBJ2-1, with D possibly matching TRBD2 (6 bases). The CDR3 has 16 residues. Germline CDR1 MNHNS, CDR2 SASEGT. V was shortened by 6 bases and J by 8 bases, with 23 bases between the two germline ends. The CDR3 DNA reads as TGTGCCAGCAGCCCAGAGGACGGGAGAGTCATCCATGAGCAGTTCTTC. Translating it yields CASSPEDGRVIHEQFF.

This clone was counted only a few times. The gene calls are TRBV19 and TRBJ1-5; D uncertain. The CDR3 has 13 residues. The germline CDR1 and CDR2 sequences are LNHDA and SQIVND (reference sequence). The V end lost 6 bases, the J end lost 2 bases, and 8 bases lay between the germline ends. This CDR3 reads CASSDPGNQPQHF. CDR3 DNA sequence: TGTGCCAGTAGCGACCCCGGCAATCAGCCCCAGCATTTT.

This clone was observed at least ten times. This chain links TRBV12-3 or TRBV12-4 with TRBJ1-3; D is undetermined. The CDR3 length is 13 residues. V lost 8 bases to trimming and J lost 4 bases, with 12 bases between them. CDR3 sequence: CASGSGSGNTIYF. Here the CDR3 DNA reads TGTGCCAGCGGAAGTGGTTCCGGAAACACCATATATTTT.

This clone has a single count. V gene TRBV20-1 combines with J gene TRBJ1-4; tentative D call: TRBD1 (6 bases). Looked up from germline, CDR1 is DFQATT and CDR2 is SNEGSKA (reference sequence). The CDR3 is made up of 15 amino acids. Trimming shortened V by 0 bases and J by 2 bases, and 10 bases separated the two germline ends. The CDR3 bases are TGCAGTGCTAGAGATCAGGGGAGCACTAATGAAAAACTGTTTTTT. This codes for CSARDQGSTNEKLFF.

This clone has a count of ten or more. The chain recombines TRBV29-1 with TRBJ2-5; the D is unclear. Trimming removed 4 bases at V and 4 bases at J, with 10 bases between. The CDR3 sequence is 12 residues long. From germline, CDR1 is SQVTM and CDR2 ANQGSEA. The CDR3 protein is CSVADGTETQYF. CDR3 DNA sequence: TGCAGCGTTGCGGACGGAACAGAGACCCAGTACTTC.

This clone was recorded at least ten times. The J gene is TRBJ2-1, the V gene TRBV5-1; possible D gene TRBD2, 6 bases. Trimming stripped 3 bases from V and 7 bases from J, with 17 bases between. The CDR3 is made up of 15 amino acids. The V gene's germline CDR1 is SGHRS and CDR2 YFSETQ. The CDR3 DNA reads TGCGCCAGCAGCTACCACCAGGACGGAGGGAATGAGCAGTTCTTC. Its protein is CASSYHQDGGNEQFF.

In this sample, this clone turned up many times. Compared with germline, one end of the junction differs, possibly owing to a read error. This chain uses TRBV7-9 with TRBJ2-7; TRBD1 matches at 7 bases. The CDR3 totals 15 residues. CDR1 SEHNR and CDR2 FQNEAQ come from the germline V gene (reference sequence). CDR3 sequence reads: CASSLAETGSGEHYF. The CDR3 DNA is TGTGCCAGCAGCCTAGCCGAGACAGGGAGCGGCGAGCACTACTTC.

The rearrangement uses TRBV28 and TRBJ1-3; the match to TRBD1 covers 9 bases. V shed 7 bases, J shed 8 bases, and the junction held 9 bases outside the gene matches. This CDR3 is built from 14 residues. Germline V gene sequence: CDR1 MDHEN, CDR2 SYDVKM. CDR3 in amino acids: CASKAATGGYTIYF. In nucleotides, the CDR3 is TGTGCCAGCAAGGCAGCCACAGGGGGCTACACCATATATTTT. Variable domain in full (rest from reference TRBV28 and TRBJ1-3): DVKVTQSSRYLVKRTGEKVFLECVQDMDHENMFWYRQDPGLGLRLIYFSYDVKMKEKGDIPEGYSVSREKKERFSLILESASTNQTSMYLCASKAATGGYTIYFGEGSWLTVV.

This clone has at least ten counts. This rearrangement joins TRBV28 to TRBJ2-5, with no clear D. The CDR3 totals 15 residues. CDR1 and CDR2 (germline): MDHEN, SYDVKM. V dropped 6 bases and J dropped 5 bases, with 19 bases sitting between them. The CDR3 DNA sequence: TGTGCCAGCAGCTCCCGGGCTCTACCGGGCGAGACCCAGTACTTC. This codes for CASSSRALPGETQYF. The whole variable domain, remainder taken from reference TRBV28 and TRBJ2-5, is DVKVTQSSRYLVKRTGEKVFLECVQDMDHENMFWYRQDPGLGLRLIYFSYDVKMKEKGDIPEGYSVSREKKERFSLILESASTNQTSMYLCASSSRALPGETQYFGPGTRLLVL.

Ten or more counts support this clone. The chain carries TRBV12-3 or TRBV12-4 and TRBJ2-7; possibly TRBD1 or TRBD2 for D (5 bases each). The CDR3 loop spans 13 amino acids. Trimming left V 3 bases short and J 2 bases short, with 8 bases between. The CDR3, as DNA: TGTGCCAGCAGTTTTGGGACGCCCTACGAGCAGTACTTC. It specifies CASSFGTPYEQYF.

Regarding this clone: Just one base apart from a much larger clone, this may be a read error. Other DNA variants within this sample encode the same CDR3. The CDR3 sequence: CSVVPGDANGYTF. CDR3 coding DNA: TGCAGCGTGGTCCCTGGGGACGCAAATGGCTACACCTTC. The chain employs TRBV29-1 and TRBJ1-2; D might be TRBD1 (5 bases). This CDR3 comprises 13 residues. Germline V gene sequence: CDR1 SQVTM, CDR2 ANQGSEA. V gave up 6 bases and J gave up 6 bases, with 17 bases separating them.

This clone appeared many times. The rearrangement uses TRBV7-9 and TRBJ2-3; D perhaps matches TRBD2 (5 bases). V was shortened by 1 base and J by 0 bases, with 14 bases between the two germline ends. CDR1 is SEHNR and CDR2 is FQNEAQ in the germline V gene (reference sequence). The CDR3 loop spans 17 amino acids. CDR3 loop: CASSLGVLALSTDTQYF. The CDR3 DNA sequence: TGTGCCAGCAGCTTAGGCGTTCTAGCCCTTAGCACAGATACGCAGTATTTT.

The table lists this clone with many counts. V is TRBV15 and J is TRBJ1-5; TRBD1 matches at 7 bases. From germline, CDR1 is LNHNV and CDR2 YYDKDF (reference sequence). Germline trimming cut 5 bases from V and 2 bases from J; bases unmatched to any gene: 3. This CDR3 is 14 amino acids long. The CDR3 region is CATSLGGGNQPQHF. Here the CDR3 DNA reads TGTGCCACCAGCTTAGGGGGCGGCAATCAGCCCCAGCATTTT.

Worth noting for this clone: Sequence at one end of the junction differs from germline and may be a read error. The chain carries TRBV5-4 and TRBJ2-5, with a tentative D call TRBD2 (6 bases). There are 15 residues in the CDR3. Looked up from germline, CDR1 is SGHNT and CDR2 is YYREEE (reference sequence). The CDR3 loop is CASSLAGGLQDTQYF. CDR3 coding DNA: TGTGCCAGCAGCTTGGCCGGGGGTCTCCAAGATACCCAGTACTTC.

This clone was found many times. For the CDR3, the DNA is TGTGCCAGCAGTCCTACTAGCGGGAGGGGGAATGAGCAGTTCTTC. As protein: CASSPTSGRGNEQFF. J is TRBJ2-1 and V is TRBV28, with 13 positions matching TRBD2. Germline V lookup: CDR1 MDHEN, CDR2 SYDVKM. J gave up 7 bases and V 5 bases, and 5 bases lay outside the gene matches. The CDR3 contains 15 residues.

This clone appeared many times. V usage is TRBV29-1 and J usage is TRBJ1-2; 7 positions match TRBD1. This CDR3 spans 11 amino acids. CDR1 and CDR2 from the germline V gene are SQVTM and ANQGSEA. The CDR3 protein is CEGGDSYGYTF. The CDR3 DNA reads as TGCGAAGGAGGGGACAGCTATGGCTACACCTTC.